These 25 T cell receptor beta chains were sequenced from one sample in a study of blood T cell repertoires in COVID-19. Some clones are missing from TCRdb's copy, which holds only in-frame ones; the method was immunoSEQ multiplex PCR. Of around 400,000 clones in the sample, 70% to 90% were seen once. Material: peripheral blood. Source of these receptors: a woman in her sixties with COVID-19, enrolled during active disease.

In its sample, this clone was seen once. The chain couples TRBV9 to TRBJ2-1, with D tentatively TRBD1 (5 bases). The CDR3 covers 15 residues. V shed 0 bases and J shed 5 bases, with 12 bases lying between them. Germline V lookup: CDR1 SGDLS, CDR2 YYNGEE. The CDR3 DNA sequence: TGTGCCAGCAGCGTAGCTTTTCAGGGAAACAATGAGCAGTTCTTC. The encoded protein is CASSVAFQGNNEQFF.

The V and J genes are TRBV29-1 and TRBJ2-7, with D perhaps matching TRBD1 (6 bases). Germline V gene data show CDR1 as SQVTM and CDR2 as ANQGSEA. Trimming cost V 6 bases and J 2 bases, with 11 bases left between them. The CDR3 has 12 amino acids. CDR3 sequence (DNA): TGCAGCGTAATGACAGGAGCCTACGAGCAGTACTTC. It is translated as CSVMTGAYEQYF.

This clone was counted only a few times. The CDR3: CASTLGGGGGYTF. The CDR3 region has the DNA TGTGCCAGCACCCTGGGCGGGGGGGGTGGCTACACCTTC. The V gene is TRBV2, the J gene TRBJ1-2; D might be TRBD1 (5 bases). There are 13 residues in the CDR3. Trimming took off 7 bases at V and 7 bases at J, with 16 bases between the two ends. Germline CDR1 reads SNHLY; CDR2 reads FYNNEI.

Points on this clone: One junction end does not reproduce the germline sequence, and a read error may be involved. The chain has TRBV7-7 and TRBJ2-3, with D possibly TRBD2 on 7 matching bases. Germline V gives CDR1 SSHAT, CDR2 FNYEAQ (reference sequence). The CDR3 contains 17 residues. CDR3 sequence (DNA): TGTGCTAGCAGCACGGGCATGTTACGGGGGGCAGGAGATACGCAGTATTTT. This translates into CASSTGMLRGAGDTQYF.

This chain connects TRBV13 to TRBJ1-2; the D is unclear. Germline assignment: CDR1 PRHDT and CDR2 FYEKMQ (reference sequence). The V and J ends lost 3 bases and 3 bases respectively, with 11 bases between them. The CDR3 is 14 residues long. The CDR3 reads CASSFSGGHYGYTF. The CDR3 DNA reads TGTGCCAGCAGCTTTTCCGGCGGGCACTATGGCTACACCTTC.

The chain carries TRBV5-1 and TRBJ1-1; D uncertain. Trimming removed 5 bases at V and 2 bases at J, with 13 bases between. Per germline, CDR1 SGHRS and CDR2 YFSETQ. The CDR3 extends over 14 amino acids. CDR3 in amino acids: CASRLGLINTEAFF. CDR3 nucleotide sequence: TGCGCCAGCAGGCTTGGGCTAATTAACACTGAAGCTTTCTTT. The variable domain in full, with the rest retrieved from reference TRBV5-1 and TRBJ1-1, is KAGVTQTPRYLIKTRGQQVTLSCSPISGHRSVSWYQQTPGQGLQFLFEYFSETQRNKGNFPGRFSGRQFSNSRSEMNVSTLELGDSALYLCASRLGLINTEAFFGQGTRLTVV.

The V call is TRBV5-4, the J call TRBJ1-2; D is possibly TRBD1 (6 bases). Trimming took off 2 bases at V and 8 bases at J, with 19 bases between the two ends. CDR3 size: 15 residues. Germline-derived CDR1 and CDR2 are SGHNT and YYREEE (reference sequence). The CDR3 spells CASSFGGGALWGYTF. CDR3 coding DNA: TGTGCCAGCAGCTTTGGTGGGGGGGCCCTCTGGGGCTACACCTTC. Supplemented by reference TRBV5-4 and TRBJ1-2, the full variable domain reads ETGVTQSPTHLIKTRGQQVTLRCSSQSGHNTVSWYQQALGQGPQFIFQYYREEENGRGNFPPRFSGLQFPNYSSELNVNALELDDSALYLCASSFGGGALWGYTFGSGTRLTVV.

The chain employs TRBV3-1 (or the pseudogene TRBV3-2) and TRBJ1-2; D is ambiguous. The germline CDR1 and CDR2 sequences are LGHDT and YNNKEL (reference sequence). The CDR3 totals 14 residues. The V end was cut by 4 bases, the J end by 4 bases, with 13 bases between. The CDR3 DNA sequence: TGTGCCAGCAGCCCGGCGGTGGGAGGCTATGGCTACACCTTC. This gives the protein CASSPAVGGYGYTF.

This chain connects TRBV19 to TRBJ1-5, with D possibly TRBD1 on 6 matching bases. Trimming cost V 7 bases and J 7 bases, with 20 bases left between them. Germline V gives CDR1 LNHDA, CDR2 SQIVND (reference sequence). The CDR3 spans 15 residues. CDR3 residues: CASKAGTNERQPQHF. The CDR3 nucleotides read TGTGCCAGTAAGGCCGGGACAAACGAGAGACAGCCCCAGCATTTT.

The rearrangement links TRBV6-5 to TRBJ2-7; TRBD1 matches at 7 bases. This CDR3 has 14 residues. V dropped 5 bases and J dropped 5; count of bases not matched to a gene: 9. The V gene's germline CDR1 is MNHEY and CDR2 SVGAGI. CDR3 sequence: CASSPLTGSHEQYF. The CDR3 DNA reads TGTGCCAGCAGTCCACTGACAGGGTCCCACGAGCAGTACTTC.

Here the CDR3 DNA reads TGTGCCAGCACATGGGACAGGGGAGGGTATGGCTACACCTTC. Protein product: CASTWDRGGYGYTF. The chain has TRBV6-5 and TRBJ1-2, with TRBD1 matching over 10 bases. The germline V gene has CDR1 MNHEY and CDR2 SVGAGI. Trimming removed 7 bases from V and 5 bases from J; junction bases left unmatched: 7. This CDR3 contains 14 residues.

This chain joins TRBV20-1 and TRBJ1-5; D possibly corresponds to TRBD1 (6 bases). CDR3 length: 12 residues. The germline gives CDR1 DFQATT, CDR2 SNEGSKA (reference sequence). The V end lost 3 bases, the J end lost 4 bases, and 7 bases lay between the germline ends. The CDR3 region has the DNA TGCAGTGCTAGTACAGGGAATCAGCCCCAGCATTTT. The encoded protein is CSASTGNQPQHF.

The CDR3 region is CASSVDRSSYNEQFF. The CDR3 coding sequence is TGTGCCAGCAGTGTCGACAGGAGCTCCTACAATGAGCAGTTCTTC. V and J are TRBV4-2 and TRBJ2-1, with D possibly being TRBD1 (6 bases). Per the germline V gene, CDR1 is LGHNA and CDR2 is YNFKEQ. V shed 6 bases and J shed 0 bases, with 12 bases lying between them. The CDR3 has 15 amino acids.

CDR3 nucleotides: TGTGCCAGCGGGATAACAGGGGTGAACACTGAAGCTTTCTTT. Translating gives CASGITGVNTEAFF. This chain joins TRBV25-1 and TRBJ1-1, with 7 bases lining up with TRBD1. The germline CDR1 and CDR2 sequences are MGHDK and SYGVNS. This CDR3 contains 14 residues. V lost 8 bases and J lost 0; bases outside the gene matches: 6.

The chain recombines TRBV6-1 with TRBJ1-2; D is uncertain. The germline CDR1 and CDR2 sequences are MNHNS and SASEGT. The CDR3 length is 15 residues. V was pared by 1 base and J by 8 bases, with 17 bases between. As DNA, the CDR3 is TGTGCCAGCAGTGAAGTTGCAGGACTGGTGGGCGGCTACACCTTC. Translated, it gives CASSEVAGLVGGYTF.

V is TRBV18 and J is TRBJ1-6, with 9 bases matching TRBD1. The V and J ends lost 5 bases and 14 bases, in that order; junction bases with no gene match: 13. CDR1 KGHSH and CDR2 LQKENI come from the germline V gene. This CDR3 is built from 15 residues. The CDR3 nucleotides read TGTGCCAGCTCAGGGGGACAGGGCCTCACTATCACCCTCCACTTT. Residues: CASSGGQGLTITLHF.

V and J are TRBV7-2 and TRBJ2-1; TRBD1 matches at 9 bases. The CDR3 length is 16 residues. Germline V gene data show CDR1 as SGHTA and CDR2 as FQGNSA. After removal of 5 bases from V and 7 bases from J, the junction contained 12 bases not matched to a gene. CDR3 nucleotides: TGTGCCAGCAGCCCCCTGGGACAGGGAGGGGGTAATGAGCAGTTCTTC. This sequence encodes CASSPLGQGGGNEQFF. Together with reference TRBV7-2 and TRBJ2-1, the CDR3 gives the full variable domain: GAGVSQSPSNKVTEKGKDVELRCDPISGHTALYWYRQSLGQGLEFLIYFQGNSAPDKSGLPSDRFSAERTGGSVSTLTIQRTQQEDSAVYLCASSPLGQGGGNEQFFGPGTRLTVL.

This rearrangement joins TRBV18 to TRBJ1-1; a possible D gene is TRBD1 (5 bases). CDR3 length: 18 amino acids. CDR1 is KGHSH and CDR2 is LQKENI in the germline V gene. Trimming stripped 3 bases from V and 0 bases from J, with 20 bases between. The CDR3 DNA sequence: TGTGCCAGCTCACCCCTAATTCTCCAGGGACTTATGAACACTGAAGCTTTCTTT. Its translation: CASSPLILQGLMNTEAFF.

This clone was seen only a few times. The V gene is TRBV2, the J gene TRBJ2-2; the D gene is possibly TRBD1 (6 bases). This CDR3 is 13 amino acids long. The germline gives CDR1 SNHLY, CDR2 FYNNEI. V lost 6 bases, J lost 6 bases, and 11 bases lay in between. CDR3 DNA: TGTGCCAGCAGCAGACAGGCGGCCGGGGAGCTGTTTTTT. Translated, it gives CASSRQAAGELFF.

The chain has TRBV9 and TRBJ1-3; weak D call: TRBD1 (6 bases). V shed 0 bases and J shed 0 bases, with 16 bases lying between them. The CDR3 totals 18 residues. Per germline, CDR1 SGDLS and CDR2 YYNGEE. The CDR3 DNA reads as TGTGCCAGCAGCGTAGAGGGACCCCAGGGGATCTCTGGAAACACCATATATTTT. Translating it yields CASSVEGPQGISGNTIYF.

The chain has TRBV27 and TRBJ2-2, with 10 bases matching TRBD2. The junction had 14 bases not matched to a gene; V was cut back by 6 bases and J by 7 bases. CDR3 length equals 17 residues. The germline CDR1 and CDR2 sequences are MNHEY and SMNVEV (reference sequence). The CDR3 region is CASRLRSSGGGGGELFF. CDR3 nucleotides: TGTGCCAGCAGGCTTAGGTCGAGCGGGGGGGGAGGCGGGGAGCTGTTTTTT.

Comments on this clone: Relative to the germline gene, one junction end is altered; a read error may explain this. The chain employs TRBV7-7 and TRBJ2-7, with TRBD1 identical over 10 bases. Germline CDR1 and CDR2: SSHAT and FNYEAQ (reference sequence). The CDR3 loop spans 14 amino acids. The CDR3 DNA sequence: TGTGCTAGCAGCTCCGGGACAGGGGACCCCGAGCAGTACTTC. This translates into CASSSGTGDPEQYF.

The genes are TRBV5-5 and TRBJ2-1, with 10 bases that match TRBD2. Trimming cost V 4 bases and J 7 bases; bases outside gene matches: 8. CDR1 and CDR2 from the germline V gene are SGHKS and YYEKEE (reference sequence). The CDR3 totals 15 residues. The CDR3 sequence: CASSPGLAEWNEQFF. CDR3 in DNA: TGTGCCAGCAGCCCTGGACTAGCGGAGTGGAATGAGCAGTTCTTC.

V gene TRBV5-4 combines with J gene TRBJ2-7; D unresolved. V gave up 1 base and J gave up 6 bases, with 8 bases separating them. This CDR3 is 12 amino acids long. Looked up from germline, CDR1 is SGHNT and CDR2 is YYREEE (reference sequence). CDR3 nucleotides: TGTGCCAGCAGCTTGTCCGCAGGCGAGCAGTACTTC. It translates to CASSLSAGEQYF.

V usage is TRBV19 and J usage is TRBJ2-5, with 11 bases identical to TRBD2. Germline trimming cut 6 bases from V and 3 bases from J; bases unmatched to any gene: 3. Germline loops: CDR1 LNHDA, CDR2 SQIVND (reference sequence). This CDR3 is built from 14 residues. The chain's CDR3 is CASRKTSGEETQYF. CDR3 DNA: TGTGCCAGTAGGAAGACTAGCGGGGAAGAGACCCAGTACTTC. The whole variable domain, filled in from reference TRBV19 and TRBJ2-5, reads DGGITQSPKYLFRKEGQNVTLSCEQNLNHDAMYWYRQDPGQGLRLIYYSQIVNDFQKGDIAEGYSVSREKKESFPLTVTSAQKNPTAFYLCASRKTSGEETQYFGPGTRLLVL.